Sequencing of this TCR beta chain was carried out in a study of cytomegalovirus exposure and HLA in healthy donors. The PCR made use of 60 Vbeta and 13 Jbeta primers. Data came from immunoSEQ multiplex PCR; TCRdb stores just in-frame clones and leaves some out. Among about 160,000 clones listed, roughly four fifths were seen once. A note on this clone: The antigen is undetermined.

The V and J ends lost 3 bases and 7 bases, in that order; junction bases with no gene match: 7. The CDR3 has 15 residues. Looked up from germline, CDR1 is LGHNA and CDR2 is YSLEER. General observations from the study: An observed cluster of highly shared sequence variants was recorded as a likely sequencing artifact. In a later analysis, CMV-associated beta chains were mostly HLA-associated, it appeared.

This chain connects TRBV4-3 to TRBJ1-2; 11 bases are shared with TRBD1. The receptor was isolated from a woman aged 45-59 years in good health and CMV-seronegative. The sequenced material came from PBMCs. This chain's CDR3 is CASSHLDRGRGGYTF. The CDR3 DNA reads TGCGCCAGCAGCCACTTGGACAGGGGGCGCGGTGGCTACACCTTC.